Following are 18 T cell receptor beta chains from one sample sequenced in a study of CD8+ T cells in alopecia areata. Sequencing templates came from extracted RNA that was reverse transcribed into cDNA. The protocol was immunoSEQ multiplex PCR, while the TCRdb copy is restricted to in-frame clones and leaves out a portion. Here the sample spans over 200,000 clones, 57% being singletons. Source: CD4+ T cells sorted from blood, taken at week 0. The receptors derive from a human donor with alopecia areata.

The V gene is TRBV2, the J gene TRBJ2-7; 9 nucleotides match TRBD2. Germline CDR1 reads SNHLY; CDR2 reads FYNNEI. This CDR3 is built from 13 residues. V shed 4 bases and J 4 bases; nucleotides not matched to a gene: 2. DNA for the CDR3: TGTGCCAGCAGTGTTAGCGGGGGTTACGAGCAGTACTTC. This gives the protein CASSVSGGYEQYF. Full variable domain (remainder filled in from reference TRBV2 and TRBJ2-7): EPEVTQTPSHQVTQMGQEVILRCVPISNHLYFYWYRQILGQKVEFLVSFYNNEISEKSEIFDDQFSVERPDGSNFTLKIRSTKLEDSAMYFCASSVSGGYEQYFGPGTRLTVT.

V and J are TRBV30 and TRBJ2-2; no clear D gene. This CDR3 spans 15 amino acids. The germline V and J ends were trimmed by 3 bases and 9 bases, with 20 bases remaining between them. Germline CDR1 GTSNPN, CDR2 SVGIG (reference sequence). The CDR3 coding sequence is TGTGCCTGGAGCCTAGGCGTGGCCTCAGGACGGGAGCTGTTTTTT. Residues: CAWSLGVASGRELFF.

The chain uses TRBV29-1 and TRBJ2-2, with D perhaps matching TRBD1 (6 bases). The CDR3 runs 15 residues. The V and J ends lost 5 bases and 4 bases respectively, with 17 bases between them. Per the germline V gene, CDR1 is SQVTM and CDR2 is ANQGSEA. The CDR3 region has the DNA TGCAGCGTTTCCAGGGGTACCCCGGGCACCGGGGAGCTGTTTTTT. It encodes CSVSRGTPGTGELFF.

This clone was counted only a few times. The chain combines TRBV29-1 with TRBJ2-1; D not resolved. The V gene's germline CDR1 is SQVTM and CDR2 ANQGSEA. V lost 2 bases and J lost 6, with 17 bases in between. There are 15 residues in the CDR3. The CDR3 coding sequence is TGCAGCGTTGAACTGATTAGACAATTCCCCAATGAGCAGTTCTTC. This gives the protein CSVELIRQFPNEQFF.

The chain employs TRBV5-1 and TRBJ2-3; 8 nucleotides align to TRBD2. After removal of 3 bases from V and 2 bases from J, the junction contained 14 bases not matched to a gene. CDR1 SGHRS and CDR2 YFSETQ come from the germline V gene. This CDR3 spans 18 amino acids. The CDR3 coding sequence is TGCGCCAGCAGCTCTACCACATTAGCGGGGCCCTCCACAGATACGCAGTATTTT. This sequence encodes CASSSTTLAGPSTDTQYF. Full variable domain (remainder filled in from reference TRBV5-1 and TRBJ2-3): KAGVTQTPRYLIKTRGQQVTLSCSPISGHRSVSWYQQTPGQGLQFLFEYFSETQRNKGNFPGRFSGRQFSNSRSEMNVSTLELGDSALYLCASSSTTLAGPSTDTQYFGPGTRLTVL.

The chain has TRBV10-3 and TRBJ1-2; D remains ambiguous. The V end was cut by 0 bases, the J end by 2 bases, with 10 bases between. CDR1 is ENHRY and CDR2 is SYGVKD in the germline V gene. The CDR3 is 15 residues long. CDR3 residues: CAISESGGMNYGYTF. DNA for the CDR3: TGTGCCATCAGTGAGTCGGGAGGGATGAACTATGGCTACACCTTC.

There are a few counts of this clone. The CDR3 DNA reads TGTGCCAGCAGTGACACAGGGAGCTCTGGAAACACCATATATTTT. It codes for CASSDTGSSGNTIYF. V is TRBV25-1 and J is TRBJ1-3, with D perhaps matching TRBD1 (6 bases). Germline lookup yields CDR1 MGHDK and CDR2 SYGVNS. Deletions cut 3 bases from V and 0 bases from J, with 9 bases between. There are 15 residues in the CDR3. Looking up the rest from reference TRBV25-1 and TRBJ1-3 gives the full variable domain: EADIYQTPRYLVIGTGKKITLECSQTMGHDKMYWYQQDPGMELHLIHYSYGVNSTEKGDLSSESTVSRIRTEHFPLTLESARPSHTSQYLCASSDTGSSGNTIYFGEGSWLTVV.

The V and J genes are TRBV7-9 and TRBJ2-1; D tentatively fits TRBD1 or TRBD2 (5 bases each). Germline CDR1 and CDR2: SEHNR and FQNEAQ (reference sequence). The V gene lost 8 bases and the J gene lost 7 bases, with 18 bases spanning the gap. The CDR3 sequence is 14 residues long. DNA for the CDR3: TGTGCCAGCCAGGGCAGCCTCAGGAGGAATGAGCAGTTCTTC. This codes for CASQGSLRRNEQFF.

J is TRBJ2-1 and V is TRBV5-1; no clear D. Germline V gene lookup returns CDR1 SGHRS and CDR2 YFSETQ. Between the trimmed V and J ends, which lost 5 bases and 3 bases, there was a span of 15 bases. This CDR3 comprises 15 residues. In DNA form, the CDR3 reads TGCGCCAGCAGAGTAACATCCGGCAACTACAATGAGCAGTTCTTC. This codes for CASRVTSGNYNEQFF.

The CDR3 spells CASSPGRVYEQYF. The CDR3 region has the DNA TGTGCCAGCAGCCCAGGGAGGGTCTACGAGCAGTACTTC. The chain recombines TRBV7-2 with TRBJ2-7; 7 bases are shared with TRBD2. The CDR3 covers 13 residues. Losses at the gene ends were 5 bases for V and 3 bases for J; bases not matched to a gene: 4. Germline values: CDR1 SGHTA, CDR2 FQGNSA.

The genes are TRBV5-1 and TRBJ2-5; the match to TRBD2 covers 11 bases. Germline V gives CDR1 SGHRS, CDR2 YFSETQ. The V segment lost 2 bases and the J segment 4 bases; nucleotides outside the gene matches: 10. There are 17 residues in the CDR3. This CDR3 reads CASSFIPGLAVPETQYF. The CDR3 coding sequence is TGCGCCAGCAGCTTTATACCGGGACTAGCGGTCCCAGAGACCCAGTACTTC.

This clone was observed a few times. The chain has TRBV9 and TRBJ2-1, with D perhaps TRBD1 (7 bases). V was cut by 3 bases and J by 5 bases, with 18 bases left in between. CDR3 length equals 16 residues. Germline V lookup: CDR1 SGDLS, CDR2 YYNGEE. This chain's CDR3 is CASSGGWQGGNNEQFF. The CDR3 coding sequence is TGTGCCAGCAGCGGCGGGTGGCAGGGGGGTAACAATGAGCAGTTCTTC.

The chain recombines TRBV5-1 with TRBJ1-2; D is unclear. V gave up 5 bases and J gave up 2 bases, with 7 bases separating them. CDR1 and CDR2 from the germline V gene are SGHRS and YFSETQ. The CDR3 totals 12 residues. CDR3 nucleotide sequence: TGCGCCAGCAGTAACAGCAACTATGGCTACACCTTC. It codes for CASSNSNYGYTF. The full variable domain, with the rest looked up from reference TRBV5-1 and TRBJ1-2, is KAGVTQTPRYLIKTRGQQVTLSCSPISGHRSVSWYQQTPGQGLQFLFEYFSETQRNKGNFPGRFSGRQFSNSRSEMNVSTLELGDSALYLCASSNSNYGYTFGSGTRLTVV.

The rearrangement joins TRBV18 to TRBJ1-1, with 9 bases matching TRBD1. CDR3 length equals 15 residues. The trim removed 5 bases at V and 4 bases at J, leaving 8 bases unmatched. Germline V gene sequence: CDR1 KGHSH, CDR2 LQKENI. This CDR3 reads CASSEQGAQGTEAFF. The CDR3 nucleotides are TGTGCCAGCTCAGAACAGGGGGCGCAGGGCACTGAAGCTTTCTTT.

The chain links TRBV7-9 to TRBJ2-7; D is unclear. The germline V gene has CDR1 SEHNR and CDR2 FQNEAQ (reference sequence). V shed 5 bases and J shed 3 bases, with 11 bases lying between them. The CDR3 has 13 residues. The CDR3: CASSVGSLYEQYF. CDR3 sequence (DNA): TGTGCCAGCAGCGTCGGCAGTCTCTACGAGCAGTACTTC.

V usage is TRBV29-1 and J usage is TRBJ1-2; D gene ambiguous. There are 13 residues in the CDR3. Germline assignment: CDR1 SQVTM and CDR2 ANQGSEA. V was pared by 7 bases and J by 1 base, with 13 bases between. CDR3 nucleotide sequence: TGCAGCGCCCGACAAGTCTTTAACTATGGCTACACCTTC. Protein product: CSARQVFNYGYTF.

The genes are TRBV5-1 and TRBJ1-2; 8 bases agree with TRBD1. Germline V CDR1 and CDR2: SGHRS, YFSETQ. V shed 1 base and J 3 bases; nucleotides not matched to a gene: 2. The CDR3 covers 14 residues. Written as DNA, the CDR3 is TGCGCCAGCAGCTTGACGACAGGGGACTATGGCTACACCTTC. Its translation: CASSLTTGDYGYTF.

The gene calls are TRBV5-4 and TRBJ1-2; unclear D gene. V was pared by 4 bases and J by 1 base, with 5 bases between. The CDR3 length is 12 residues. Germline V gene sequence: CDR1 SGHNT, CDR2 YYREEE (reference sequence). The chain's CDR3 is CASSRDNYGYTF. DNA for the CDR3: TGTGCCAGCAGCAGGGATAACTATGGCTACACCTTC.